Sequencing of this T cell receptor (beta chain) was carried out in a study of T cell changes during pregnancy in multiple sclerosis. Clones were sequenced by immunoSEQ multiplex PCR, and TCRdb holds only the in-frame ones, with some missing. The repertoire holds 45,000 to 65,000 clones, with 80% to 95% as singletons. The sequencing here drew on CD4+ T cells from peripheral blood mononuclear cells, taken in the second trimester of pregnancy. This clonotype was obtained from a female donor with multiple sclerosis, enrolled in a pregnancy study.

CDR3 amino acids: CSVVASITDTQYF. CDR3 nucleotide sequence: TGCAGCGTTGTAGCGTCTATCACAGATACGCAGTATTTT. This rearrangement joins TRBV29-1 to TRBJ2-3; possibly TRBD2 for D (5 bases). The CDR3 length is 13 residues. Deletions cut 4 bases from V and 2 bases from J, with 10 bases between. Germline V gene sequence: CDR1 SQVTM, CDR2 ANQGSEA.